These 17 T cell receptor beta chains came from one sample sequenced in a study of T cells in Graves' hyperthyroidism and ophthalmopathy (dated by TCRdb to between 2019 and 2020). The receptor library was made with multiplex PCR. The sequencer was an Illumina HiSeq 2000. TCR beta CDR3 regions were amplified from RNA transcripts. The TCR CDR3 was subjected to a first round of RT-PCR using the HTBI primer set and the Qiagen OneStep RT-PCR kit. TCRdb passed the public sequencing reads through fastp at Q25 and MiXCR, retaining productive beta sequences. Records with the same CDR3 protein are collapsed into one entry carrying the most frequent genes and DNA. Within this sample are 93,000 or so distinct CDR3 sequences, with about 45% of them counted one time only. The ten largest clones capture 20% to 30% of the sample. The sample taken for sequencing was blood. Source of these receptors: a man aged 35-49 years with Graves' hyperthyroidism.

With regard to this clonotype: Possible read error: a much larger clone is one base away. The CDR3 coding sequence is TGTGCCAGCAGTCGGACAACAACTAATGAAAAACTGCTTTTT. This sequence encodes CASSRTTTNEKLLF. V is TRBV6-5 and J is TRBJ1-4; D perhaps matches TRBD1 (5 bases). Germline V gene lookup returns CDR1 MNHEY and CDR2 SVGAGI. The CDR3 has 14 amino acids.

This clonotype was found many times. The chain carries TRBV11-2 and TRBJ1-5; a weak D match, TRBD1 (6 bases). The germline V and J ends were trimmed by 2 bases and 6 bases, with 8 bases remaining between them. The CDR3 length is 13 residues. CDR1 is SGHAT and CDR2 is FQNNGV in the germline V gene. The CDR3 here is CASSLSQGQPQHF. CDR3 nucleotides: TGTGCCAGCAGCTTATCACAGGGTCAGCCCCAGCATTTT.

The chain couples TRBV20-1 to TRBJ2-3; no clear D. CDR1 is DFQATT, CDR2 SNEGSKA, per germline (reference sequence). The CDR3 is made up of 10 amino acids. Trimming pared 6 bases from V and 3 bases from J, leaving 4 bases between. The CDR3: CSARTDTQYF. CDR3 DNA sequence: TGCAGTGCCCGGACAGATACGCAGTATTTT.

The CDR3 sequence is CSASGGANEQFF. CDR3 DNA: TGCAGTGCTAGCGGGGGGGCTAATGAGCAGTTCTTC. The chain employs TRBV20-1 and TRBJ2-1, with 8 positions matching TRBD2. V lost 3 bases, J lost 7 bases, and 2 bases stayed unmatched. CDR3 length equals 12 residues. The germline V gene encodes CDR1 DFQATT and CDR2 SNEGSKA (reference sequence).

This clonotype was observed a single time. Compared with germline, one end of the junction differs, possibly owing to a read error. The rearrangement uses TRBV11-2 and TRBJ2-5; D is undetermined. CDR3 length equals 8 residues. Germline V gene sequence: CDR1 SGHAT, CDR2 FQNNGV. The CDR3 loop reads CASSLEWF. CDR3 bases: TGTGCCAGCAGCTTAGAGTGGTTC.

This clonotype appeared many times. The J gene is TRBJ1-5, the V gene TRBV15; 7 nucleotides match TRBD1. The CDR3 extends over 15 amino acids. J gave up 5 bases and V 3 bases, and 7 bases lay outside the gene matches. Germline V gene lookup returns CDR1 LNHNV and CDR2 YYDKDF (reference sequence). The CDR3 region is CATSRARQGYQPQHF. In DNA form, the CDR3 reads TGTGCCACCAGCAGGGCTCGACAGGGCTATCAGCCCCAGCATTTT.

The chain is built from TRBV20-1 and TRBJ2-2; 15 bases align to TRBD2. Germline loops: CDR1 DFQATT, CDR2 SNEGSKA (reference sequence). Unmatched junction bases numbered 2, after V lost 6 bases and J lost 6 bases. CDR3 length: 14 amino acids. The CDR3 region is CSAWTSGRAGELFF. Here the CDR3 DNA reads TGCAGTGCCTGGACTAGCGGGAGGGCCGGGGAGCTGTTTTTT.

This clonotype was detected ten times or more. The chain links TRBV11-2 to TRBJ1-2; D is ambiguous. The CDR3 is 15 residues long. The germline gives CDR1 SGHAT, CDR2 FQNNGV. The V end was cut by 5 bases, the J end by 8 bases, with 21 bases between. CDR3 nucleotides: TGTGCCAGCAGCCCACGAAGAGGGCCCCAGCGCGGCTACACCTTC. This translates into CASSPRRGPQRGYTF.

The table lists this clonotype with a count of one. This chain connects TRBV10-3 to TRBJ1-2, with TRBD1 matching 8 bases. Germline CDR1 ENHRY, CDR2 SYGVKD. The CDR3 spans 14 residues. V gave up 11 bases and J gave up 8 bases; unmatched junction bases: 16. The CDR3 spells CAAALPPGTGGYTF. The CDR3 coding sequence is TGTGCCGCCGCTCTACCTCCGGGGACAGGCGGCTACACCTTC.

This clonotype was observed many times. The chain joins TRBV20-1 to TRBJ2-2; the D gene is possibly TRBD1 (5 bases). The CDR3 contains 12 residues. Germline values: CDR1 DFQATT, CDR2 SNEGSKA (reference sequence). The germline V and J ends were trimmed by 4 bases and 3 bases, with 6 bases remaining between them. This CDR3 reads CSAKTDTGELFF. The CDR3 coding sequence is TGCAGTGCTAAGACAGACACCGGGGAGCTGTTTTTT.

This clonotype occurred many times. A much larger clone lies a single base off, so this may be a read error. V usage is TRBV13 and J usage is TRBJ2-7; D may correspond to TRBD1 or TRBD2 (5 bases each). CDR3 size: 14 residues. V lost 5 bases and J lost 2, with 13 bases in between. Germline values: CDR1 PRHDT, CDR2 FYEKMQ (reference sequence). The CDR3: CASSPLGDAYEQYF. In DNA form, the CDR3 reads TGTGCCAGCAGCCCCTTGGGGGACGCCTACGAGCAGTACTTC.

This clonotype was seen at least ten times. The rearrangement links TRBV20-1 to TRBJ2-7; TRBD2 matches 10 bases. J lost 7 bases, V lost 6 bases, and 15 bases had no gene match. From germline, CDR1 is DFQATT and CDR2 SNEGSKA (reference sequence). The CDR3 runs to 15 residues. CDR3 nucleotides: TGCAGTGCCATCCCTGGACTAGCGGACCAGGGGGAGCAGTACTTC. Its translation is CSAIPGLADQGEQYF.

The sample holds many counts of this clonotype. The chain employs TRBV7-2 and TRBJ2-1; D may be TRBD1 (6 bases). Germline CDR1 SGHTA, CDR2 FQGNSA. The ends were cut back, 3 bases at V and 4 bases at J, with 16 bases in the middle. This CDR3 has 16 residues. CDR3 nucleotide sequence: TGTGCCAGCAGCTTCCCAGGGAGAGGGGGTTACAATGAGCAGTTCTTC. Translating gives CASSFPGRGGYNEQFF.

This clonotype has just one count. V gene TRBV5-1 combines with J gene TRBJ1-6; D not resolved. Germline V gene data show CDR1 as SGHRS and CDR2 as YFSETQ. The CDR3 has 14 amino acids. V was shortened by 0 bases and J by 10 bases, with 11 bases between the two germline ends. CDR3 DNA: TGCGCCAGCAGCTTGGCGGGAGTTGGATCACCCCTCCACTTT. Its translation: CASSLAGVGSPLHF.

The rearrangement links TRBV29-1 to TRBJ2-3, with TRBD1 identical over 11 bases. Germline values: CDR1 SQVTM, CDR2 ANQGSEA. The CDR3 sequence is 16 residues long. CDR3: CTVLLRTGGRRDTQYF. CDR3 nucleotide sequence: TGCACCGTGCTCCTTCGGACAGGGGGCCGGCGGGATACGCAGTATTTT.

For this clonotype: A much larger clone differs by one base, so this may be a read error. This rearrangement joins TRBV6-1 to TRBJ1-2, with a weak D call TRBD1 (5 bases). V shed 6 bases and J shed 4 bases, with 18 bases lying between them. In germline, CDR1 is MNHNS, CDR2 SASEGT. CDR3 length equals 15 residues. The CDR3 sequence: CASSPTVDSVYGYTF. The CDR3 DNA is TGTGCCAGCAGCCCAACCGTCGACAGCGTCTATGGCTACACCTTC.

The chain couples TRBV29-1 to TRBJ1-2; 10 bases fit TRBD1. Trimming took 6 bases from V and 4 from J; bases not matched to a gene: 5. Germline-derived CDR1 and CDR2 are SQVTM and ANQGSEA. This CDR3 spans 13 amino acids. CDR3 bases: TGCAGCGTGGGCAGGGACAGGGGCTATGGCTACACCTTC. Translation: CSVGRDRGYGYTF.